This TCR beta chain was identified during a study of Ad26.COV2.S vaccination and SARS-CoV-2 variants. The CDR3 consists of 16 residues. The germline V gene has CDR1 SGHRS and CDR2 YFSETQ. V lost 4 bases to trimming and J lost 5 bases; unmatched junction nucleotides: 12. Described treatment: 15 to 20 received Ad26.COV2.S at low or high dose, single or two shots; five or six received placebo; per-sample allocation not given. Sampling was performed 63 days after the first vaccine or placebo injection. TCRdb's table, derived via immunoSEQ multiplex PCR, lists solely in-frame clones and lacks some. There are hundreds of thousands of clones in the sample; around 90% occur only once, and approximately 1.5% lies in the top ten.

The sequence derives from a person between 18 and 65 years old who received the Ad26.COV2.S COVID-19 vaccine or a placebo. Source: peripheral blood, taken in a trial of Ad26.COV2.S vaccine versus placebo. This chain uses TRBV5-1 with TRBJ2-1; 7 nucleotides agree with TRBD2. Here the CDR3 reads CASSPFGGLGNNEQFF. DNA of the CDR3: TGCGCCAGCAGCCCCTTCGGAGGACTAGGTAACAATGAGCAGTTCTTC.